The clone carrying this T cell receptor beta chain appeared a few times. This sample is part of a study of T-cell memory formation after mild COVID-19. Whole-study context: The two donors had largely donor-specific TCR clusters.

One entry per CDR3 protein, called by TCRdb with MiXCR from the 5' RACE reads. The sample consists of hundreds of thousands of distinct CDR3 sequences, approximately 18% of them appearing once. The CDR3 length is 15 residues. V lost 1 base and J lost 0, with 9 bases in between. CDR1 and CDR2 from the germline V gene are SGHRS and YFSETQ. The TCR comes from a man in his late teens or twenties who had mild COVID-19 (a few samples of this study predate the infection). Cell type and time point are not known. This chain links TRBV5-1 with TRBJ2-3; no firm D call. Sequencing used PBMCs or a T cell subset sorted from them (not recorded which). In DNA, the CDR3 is TGCGCCAGCAGCTTGACTATCACTAGCACAGATACGCAGTATTTT. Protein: CASSLTITSTDTQYF.